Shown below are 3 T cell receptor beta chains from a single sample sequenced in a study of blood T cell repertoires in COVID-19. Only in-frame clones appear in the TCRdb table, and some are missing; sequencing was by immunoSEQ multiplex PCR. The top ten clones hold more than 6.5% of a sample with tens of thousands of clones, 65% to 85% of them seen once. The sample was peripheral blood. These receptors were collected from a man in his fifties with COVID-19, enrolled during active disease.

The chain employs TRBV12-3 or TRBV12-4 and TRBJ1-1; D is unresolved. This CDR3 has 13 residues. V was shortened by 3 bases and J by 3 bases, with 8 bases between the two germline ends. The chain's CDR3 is CASSLTTDTEAFF. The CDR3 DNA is TGTGCCAGCAGTTTGACTACGGACACTGAAGCTTTCTTT.

The CDR3 DNA sequence: TGCGCCAGCAGGCACCGGGAGCTAACCTTTTACGAGCAGTACTTC. Translated, it gives CASRHRELTFYEQYF. The chain links TRBV10-1 to TRBJ2-7; weak D call: TRBD2 (6 bases). The germline CDR1 and CDR2 sequences are WNHNN and SYGVQD (reference sequence). The length of the CDR3 is 15 residues. Trimming cost V 6 bases and J 4 bases, with 19 bases left between them.

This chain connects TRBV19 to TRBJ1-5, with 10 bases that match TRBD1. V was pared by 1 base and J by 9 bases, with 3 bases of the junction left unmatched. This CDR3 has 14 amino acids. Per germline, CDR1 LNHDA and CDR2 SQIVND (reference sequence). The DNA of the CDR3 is TGTGCCAGTAGTATAGGACAGGGGGCGACGCCCCAGCATTTT. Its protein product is CASSIGQGATPQHF.